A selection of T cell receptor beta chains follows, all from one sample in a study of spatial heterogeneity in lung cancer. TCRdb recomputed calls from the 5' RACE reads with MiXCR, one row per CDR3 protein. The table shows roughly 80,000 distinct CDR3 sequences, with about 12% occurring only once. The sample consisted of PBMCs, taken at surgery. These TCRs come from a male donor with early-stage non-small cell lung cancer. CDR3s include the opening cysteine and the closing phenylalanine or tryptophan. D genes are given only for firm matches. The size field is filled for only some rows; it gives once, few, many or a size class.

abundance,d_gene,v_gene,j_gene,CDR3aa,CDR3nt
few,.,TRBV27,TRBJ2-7,CASSLDSDRSYEQYF,TGTGCCAGCAGTCTCGACAGTGATCGCTCCTACGAGCAGTACTTC
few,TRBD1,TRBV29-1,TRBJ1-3,CSVRTGLGNTIYF,TGCAGCGTCCGGACAGGGCTAGGAAACACCATATATTTT
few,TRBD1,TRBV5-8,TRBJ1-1,CASSPQTGAPTEAFF,TGTGCCAGCAGCCCGCAAACAGGGGCCCCCACTGAAGCTTTCTTT
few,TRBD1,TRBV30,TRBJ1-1,CAWSDNLDRAEAFF,TGTGCCTGGAGTGACAACTTAGACAGGGCTGAAGCTTTCTTT
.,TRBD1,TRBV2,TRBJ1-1,CASRGTGGTNTEAFF,TGTGCCAGCAGGGGAACAGGGGGCACGAACACTGAAGCTTTCTTT
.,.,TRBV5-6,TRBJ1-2,CASSMERRLYGYTF,TGTGCCAGCAGCATGGAGCGTAGGCTCTATGGCTACACCTTC
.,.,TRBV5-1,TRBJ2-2,CASSLGPANTGELFF,TGCGCCAGCAGCTTGGGTCCGGCGAACACCGGGGAGCTGTTTTTT
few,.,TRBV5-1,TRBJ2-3,CASSRFRGRELEHTQYF,TGCGCCAGCAGCCGCTTCCGGGGGCGGGAGCTCGAACATACGCAGTATTTT
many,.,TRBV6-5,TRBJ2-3,CASSYTPGPADTQYF,TGTGCCAGCAGTTACACGCCCGGACCGGCAGATACGCAGTATTTT
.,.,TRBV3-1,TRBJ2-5,CASSPPGLLNQETQYF,TGTGCCAGCAGCCCCCCCGGACTCCTAAACCAAGAGACCCAGTACTTC
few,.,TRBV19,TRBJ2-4,CASSIPGSSNIQYF,TGTGCCAGTAGTATCCCAGGTAGCTCCAACATTCAGTACTTC
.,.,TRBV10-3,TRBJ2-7,CAISESVGPSSYEQYF,TGTGCCATCAGTGAGTCAGTCGGCCCGAGCTCCTACGAGCAGTACTTC
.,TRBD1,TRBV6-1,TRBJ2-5,CASSARQGAQGETRYF,TGTGCCAGCAGTGCAAGACAGGGGGCGCAAGGAGAGACCCGGTACTTC
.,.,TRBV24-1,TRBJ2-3,CATSGNRDGPSTDTQYF,TGTGCCACCAGTGGGAACCGCGACGGTCCTAGCACAGATACGCAGTATTTT
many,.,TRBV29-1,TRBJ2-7,CSANTPFGYEQYF,TGCAGCGCGAATACACCCTTCGGCTACGAGCAGTACTTC
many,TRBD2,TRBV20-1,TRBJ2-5,CSAFLAGVSETQYF,TGCAGTGCTTTCCTAGCGGGAGTTTCAGAGACCCAGTACTTC
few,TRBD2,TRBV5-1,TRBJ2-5,CASSSGLAGVQETQYF,TGCGCCAGCAGCTCGGGACTAGCGGGCGTCCAAGAGACCCAGTACTTC
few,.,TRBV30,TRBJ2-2,CAWITHTGELFF,TGTGCCTGGATTACCCACACCGGGGAGCTGTTTTTT
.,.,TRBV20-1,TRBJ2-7,CSARDGRVYEQYF,TGCAGTGCTAGAGATGGCAGGGTCTACGAGCAGTACTTC
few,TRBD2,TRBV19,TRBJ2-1,CASIQTSGGANEQFF,TGTGCCAGTATTCAAACTAGCGGGGGGGCAAATGAGCAGTTCTTC
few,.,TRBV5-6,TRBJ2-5,CASSSRGGSIGLETQYF,TGTGCCAGCAGCTCCCGTGGGGGGAGTATTGGTCTGGAGACCCAGTACTTC
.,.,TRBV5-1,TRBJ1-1,CASSPESSMNTEAFF,TGCGCCAGCAGCCCAGAGAGTTCCATGAACACTGAAGCTTTCTTT
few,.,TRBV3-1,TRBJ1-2,CASSQGRTTNYGYTF,TGTGCCAGCAGCCAAGGCCGGACAACTAACTATGGCTACACCTTC
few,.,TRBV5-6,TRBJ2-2,CASSFRTIRTQTNTGELFF,TGTGCCAGCAGCTTTCGTACAATTAGGACACAGACTAACACCGGGGAGCTGTTTTTT
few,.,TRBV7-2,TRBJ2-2,CASSVGGPGHTGELFF,TGTGCCAGCAGCGTCGGCGGGCCAGGGCATACCGGGGAGCTGTTTTTT